This paragraph covers one TCR beta chain sequence. Measured with immunoSEQ multiplex PCR; TCRdb has only the in-frame clones, and not every one. In the table there are about 94,000 clones, approximately 95% of which are singletons. The record originates from a study of technical replicates of blood from a few donors. Unmatched junction bases numbered 6, after V lost 5 bases and J lost 2 bases. The CDR3 runs to 16 residues. Germline V lookup: CDR1 MDHEN, CDR2 SYDVKM. The chain has TRBV28 and TRBJ1-4; 9 nucleotides agree with TRBD1. The receptor was isolated from a human donor in good health. The sequenced sample was T cells isolated from PBMCs. Here the CDR3 DNA reads TGTGCCAGCAGTCCGGGACAGGGTCGGACTAATGAAAAACTGTTTTTT. This encodes CASSPGQGRTNEKLFF.